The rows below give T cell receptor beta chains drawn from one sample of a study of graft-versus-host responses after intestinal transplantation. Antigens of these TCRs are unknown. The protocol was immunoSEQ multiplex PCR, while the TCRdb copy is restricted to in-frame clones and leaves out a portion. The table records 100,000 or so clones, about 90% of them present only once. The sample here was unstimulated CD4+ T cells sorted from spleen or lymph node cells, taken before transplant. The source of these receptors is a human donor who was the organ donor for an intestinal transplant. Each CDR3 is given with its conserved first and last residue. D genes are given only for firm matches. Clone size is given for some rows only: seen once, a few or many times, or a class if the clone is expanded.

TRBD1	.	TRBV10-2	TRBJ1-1	CASSAWDRGSAFF	TGCGCCAGCAGTGCATGGGACAGGGGGTCAGCTTTCTTT
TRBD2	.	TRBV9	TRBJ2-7	CASSVGGGGALQQYF	TGTGCCAGCAGCGTAGGAGGCGGGGGGGCCCTCCAGCAGTACTTC
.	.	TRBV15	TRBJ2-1	CATRDGGASYNEQFF	TGTGCCACCCGGGACGGGGGTGCTTCCTACAATGAGCAGTTCTTC
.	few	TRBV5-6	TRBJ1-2	CASSLALQNYGYTF	TGTGCCAGCAGCTTGGCCCTGCAGAACTATGGCTACACCTTC
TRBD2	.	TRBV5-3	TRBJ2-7	CARSFHGTSGGYEQYF	TGTGCCAGAAGCTTCCACGGGACTAGCGGGGGTTACGAGCAGTACTTC
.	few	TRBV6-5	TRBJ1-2	CPMGGGPLYGYTF	TGTCCCATGGGGGGGGGCCCACTCTATGGCTACACCTTC
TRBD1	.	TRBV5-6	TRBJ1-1	CASSIGQGQAFF	TGTGCCAGCAGCATAGGACAGGGACAAGCTTTCTTT
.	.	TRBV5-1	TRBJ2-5	CASSGQGAQETQYF	TGCGCCAGCAGTGGGCAGGGAGCCCAAGAGACCCAGTACTTC
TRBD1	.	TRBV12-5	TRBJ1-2	CASGYQPSALRTGSNYGYTF	TGTGCTAGTGGTTACCAACCCTCGGCACTTAGGACAGGTTCGAACTATGGCTACACCTTC
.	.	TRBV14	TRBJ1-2	CASSQGTYGYTF	TGTGCCAGCAGCCAAGGAACGTATGGCTACACCTTC
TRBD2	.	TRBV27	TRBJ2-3	CASSFIAGAFTDTQYF	TGTGCCAGCAGTTTTATAGCGGGGGCCTTCACAGATACGCAGTATTTT
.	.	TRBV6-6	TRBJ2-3	CASSSLPEVVTQYF	TGTGCCAGCAGTTCCCTTCCCGAGGTCGTCACGCAGTATTTT
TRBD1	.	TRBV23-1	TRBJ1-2	CASSQGALRQGEGRYTF	TGCGCCAGCAGTCAAGGGGCCCTTCGACAGGGTGAAGGGCGCTACACCTTC
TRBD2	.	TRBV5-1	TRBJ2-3	CASSRLVAGGGDTQYF	TGCGCCAGCAGCCGTCTCGTTGCGGGGGGCGGAGATACGCAGTATTTT
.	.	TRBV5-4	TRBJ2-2	CASSHPGTPLELFF	TGTGCCAGCAGCCACCCAGGCACTCCGTTGGAGCTGTTTTTT
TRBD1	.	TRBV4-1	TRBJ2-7	CASSQAQGATYEQYF	TGCGCCAGCAGCCAAGCACAGGGGGCCACCTACGAGCAGTACTTC
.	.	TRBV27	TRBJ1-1	CASTPGWGTEAFF	TGTGCCTCAACTCCCGGTTGGGGCACTGAAGCTTTCTTT
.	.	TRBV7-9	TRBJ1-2	CASSPEGTYGYTF	TGTGCCAGCAGCCCAGAGGGTACCTATGGCTACACCTTC
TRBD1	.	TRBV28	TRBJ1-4	CASTYRGRSEKLFF	TGTGCCAGCACCTACAGGGGCAGGAGTGAAAAACTGTTTTTT
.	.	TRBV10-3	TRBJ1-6	CATAQGSSYNSPLHF	TGTGCCACCGCCCAAGGGAGCTCCTATAATTCACCCCTCCACTTT
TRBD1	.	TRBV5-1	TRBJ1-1	CASSVRDRGMNTEAFF	TGCGCCAGCAGCGTCCGGGACAGGGGAATGAACACTGAAGCTTTCTTT
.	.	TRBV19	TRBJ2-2	CASSTPLPGRGAGELFF	TGTGCCAGTAGTACCCCGCTTCCGGGCAGGGGTGCCGGGGAGCTGTTTTTT
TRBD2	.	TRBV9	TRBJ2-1	CASSLPRGRAYNEQFF	TGTGCCAGCAGCCTCCCCCGGGGGAGGGCCTACAATGAGCAGTTCTTC
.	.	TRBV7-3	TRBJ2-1	CASSLRYSGNEQFF	TGTGCCAGCAGCTTGAGATATAGTGGGAATGAGCAGTTCTTC
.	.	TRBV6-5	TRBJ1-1	CASIQPGNTEAFF	TGTGCCAGCATCCAGCCAGGGAACACTGAAGCTTTCTTT
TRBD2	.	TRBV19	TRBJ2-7	CASSTPSGAKYEQYF	TGTGCCAGTAGTACACCCAGCGGGGCAAAATACGAGCAGTACTTC
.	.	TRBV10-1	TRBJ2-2	CASSPEVLNTGELFF	TGCGCCAGCAGTCCGGAGGTGTTGAACACCGGGGAGCTGTTTTTT
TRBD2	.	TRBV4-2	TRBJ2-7	CASSQDLLAGAYEQYF	TGTGCCAGCAGCCAAGATCTTCTAGCGGGGGCCTACGAGCAGTACTTC
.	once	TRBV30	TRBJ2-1	CAWTRVWGLVNSLNEQFF	TGTGCCTGGACCAGAGTCTGGGGGCTAGTCAATTCCCTTAACGAGCAGTTCTTC
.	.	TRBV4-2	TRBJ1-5	CASSQDPGGGGQPQHF	TGTGCCAGCAGCCAAGATCCCGGCGGGGGGGGTCAGCCCCAGCATTTT
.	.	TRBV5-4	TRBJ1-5	CASSLDWNQPQHF	TGTGCCAGCAGCTTGGATTGGAATCAGCCCCAGCATTTT
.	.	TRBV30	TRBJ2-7	CAWSPFAGIRSGSSYEQYF	TGTGCCTGGAGTCCCTTCGCAGGTATTCGGTCAGGGAGCTCCTACGAGCAGTACTTC
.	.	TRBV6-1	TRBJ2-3	CASSEGGASTDTQYF	TGTGCCAGCAGTGAAGGAGGGGCTAGCACAGATACGCAGTATTTT
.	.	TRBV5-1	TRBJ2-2	CASSLDVTNTGELFF	TGCGCCAGCAGCTTGGACGTTACGAACACCGGGGAGCTGTTTTTT
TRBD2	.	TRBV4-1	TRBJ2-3	CASSQDIRLAVTDTQYF	TGCGCCAGCAGCCAAGATATCCGACTAGCGGTCACAGATACGCAGTATTTT
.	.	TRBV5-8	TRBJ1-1	CASSLMLGQTNTEAFF	TGTGCCAGCAGCTTAATGTTGGGACAAACGAACACTGAAGCTTTCTTT
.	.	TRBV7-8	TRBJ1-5	CASSFSARREGNQPQHF	TGTGCCAGCAGCTTTAGTGCCAGACGGGAAGGCAATCAGCCCCAGCATTTT
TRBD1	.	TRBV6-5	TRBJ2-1	CASRVTGTGSFFF	TGTGCCAGCAGGGTTACGGGGACAGGGAGTTTTTTCTTC
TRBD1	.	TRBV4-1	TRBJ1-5	CASSRGQGYNQPQHF	TGCGCCAGCAGCCGGGGACAGGGGTACAATCAGCCCCAGCATTTT
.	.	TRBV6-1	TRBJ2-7	CASSFSTGEQYF	TGTGCCAGCAGTTTCAGTACCGGGGAGCAGTACTTC
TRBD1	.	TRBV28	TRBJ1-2	CASSFGDRDYGYTF	TGTGCCAGCAGTTTTGGGGACAGGGACTATGGCTACACCTTC
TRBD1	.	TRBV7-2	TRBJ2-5	CASSSVLQGVEETQYF	TGTGCCAGCAGCTCCGTACTACAGGGGGTAGAAGAGACCCAGTACTTC
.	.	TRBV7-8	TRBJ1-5	CASSPGPSSNQPQHF	TGTGCCAGCAGCCCCGGACCGTCTAGCAATCAGCCCCAGCATTTT
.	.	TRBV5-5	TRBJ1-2	CASSLELMGNYGYTF	TGTGCCAGCAGCTTGGAACTTATGGGGAACTATGGCTACACCTTC
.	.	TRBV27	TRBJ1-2	CASSLSRDNYGYTF	TGTGCCAGCAGTTTGTCCAGGGACAACTATGGCTACACCTTC
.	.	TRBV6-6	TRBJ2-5	CASSYRVVASETQYF	TGTGCCAGCAGTTACCGGGTCGTAGCATCGGAGACCCAGTACTTC
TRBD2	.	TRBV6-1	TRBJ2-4	CASRGTTKNIQYF	TGTGCCAGCAGAGGGACTACCAAAAACATTCAGTACTTC
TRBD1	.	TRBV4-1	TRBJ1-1	CASSQPGQGRIEAFF	TGCGCCAGCAGCCAGCCGGGACAGGGGCGGATTGAAGCTTTCTTT
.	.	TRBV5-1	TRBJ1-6	CASSLFFGGYNSPLHF	TGCGCCAGCAGCTTGTTTTTTGGGGGTTATAATTCACCCCTCCACTTT
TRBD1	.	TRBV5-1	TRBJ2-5	CASSEGQGGETQYF	TGCGCCAGCAGCGAGGGACAGGGGGGAGAGACCCAGTACTTC
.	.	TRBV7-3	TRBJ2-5	CASSPLQGREETQYF	TGTGCCAGCAGCCCACTCCAGGGAAGGGAAGAGACCCAGTACTTC
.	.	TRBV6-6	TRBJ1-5	CASSPGERVSNQPQHF	TGTGCCAGCAGCCCGGGGGAAAGGGTGAGCAATCAGCCCCAGCATTTT
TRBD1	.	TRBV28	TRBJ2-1	CASSRAGTGREQFF	TGTGCCAGCAGCCGAGCAGGGACAGGGCGTGAGCAGTTCTTC
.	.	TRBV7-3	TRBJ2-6	CASSLGAPGANVLTF	TGTGCCAGCAGCTTGGGAGCTCCTGGGGCCAACGTCCTGACTTTC
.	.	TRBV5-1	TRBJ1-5	CASSLFSGSNQPQHF	TGCGCCAGCAGCTTGTTTTCCGGGAGCAATCAGCCCCAGCATTTT
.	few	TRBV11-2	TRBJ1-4	CASSPRGGGEKLFF	TGTGCCAGCAGCCCCAGGGGTGGTGGTGAAAAACTGTTTTTT
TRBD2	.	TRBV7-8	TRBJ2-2	CASSLFEDSGATGELFF	TGTGCCAGCAGCTTATTCGAGGATAGCGGGGCCACCGGGGAGCTGTTTTTT